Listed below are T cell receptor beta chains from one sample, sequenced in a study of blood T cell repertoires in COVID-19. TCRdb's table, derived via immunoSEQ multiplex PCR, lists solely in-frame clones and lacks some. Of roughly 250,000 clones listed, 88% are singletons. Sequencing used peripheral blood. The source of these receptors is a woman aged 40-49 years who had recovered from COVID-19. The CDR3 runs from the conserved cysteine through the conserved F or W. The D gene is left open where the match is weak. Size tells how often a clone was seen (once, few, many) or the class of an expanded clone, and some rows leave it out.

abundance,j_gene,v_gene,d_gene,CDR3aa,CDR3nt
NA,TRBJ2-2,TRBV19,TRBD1,CASRWVGTAAGELFF,TGTGCCAGTAGGTGGGTGGGGACAGCGGCCGGGGAGCTGTTTTTT
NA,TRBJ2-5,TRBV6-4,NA,CASRRGRGVETQYF,TGTGCCAGCAGGCGAGGGAGGGGGGTGGAGACCCAGTACTTC
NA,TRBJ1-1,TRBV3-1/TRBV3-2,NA,CASSQDRVGLGNTEAFF,TGTGCCAGCAGCCAAGATCGGGTGGGTCTAGGGAACACTGAAGCTTTCTTT
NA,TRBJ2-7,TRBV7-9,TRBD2,CASSSAGTTYEQYF,TGTGCCAGCAGCTCAGCCGGGACTACCTACGAGCAGTACTTC
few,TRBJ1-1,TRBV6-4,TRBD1,CASRPQGAGEAFF,TGTGCCAGCAGGCCACAGGGGGCTGGTGAAGCTTTCTTT
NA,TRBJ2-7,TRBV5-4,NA,CASSLGGGTASYEQYF,TGTGCCAGCAGCTTGGGGGGCGGGACAGCCTCCTACGAGCAGTACTTC
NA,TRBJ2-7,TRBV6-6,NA,CASSYLQGDEQYF,TGTGCCAGCAGTTACTTACAGGGCGACGAGCAGTACTTC
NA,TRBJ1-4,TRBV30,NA,CAWRPFRDSTNEKLFF,TGTGCCTGGAGACCCTTCAGGGATTCGACTAATGAAAAACTGTTTTTT
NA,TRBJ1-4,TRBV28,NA,CASSLGGPNEKLFF,TGTGCCAGCAGTTTGGGGGGGCCTAATGAAAAACTGTTTTTT
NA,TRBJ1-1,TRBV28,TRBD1,CASCSGQGGGTEAFF,TGTGCCAGCTGCTCAGGACAGGGAGGAGGCACTGAAGCTTTCTTT
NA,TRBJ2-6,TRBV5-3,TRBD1,CARSLGARQGAPGANVLTF,TGTGCCAGAAGCTTGGGGGCTCGACAGGGCGCGCCTGGGGCCAACGTCCTGACTTTC
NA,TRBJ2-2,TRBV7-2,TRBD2,CASSRGGANTGELFF,TGTGCCAGCAGCCGTGGGGGGGCGAACACCGGGGAGCTGTTTTTT
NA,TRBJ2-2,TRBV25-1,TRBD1,CVGGSGATGTGELFF,TGTGTAGGGGGCTCTGGGGCGACGGGAACCGGGGAGCTGTTTTTT
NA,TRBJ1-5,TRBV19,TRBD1,CASTRTGVGSNQPQHF,TGTGCCAGTACCAGGACAGGGGTGGGGAGCAATCAGCCCCAGCATTTT
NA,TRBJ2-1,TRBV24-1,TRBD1,CATSDLLGGTGVDEQFF,TGTGCCACCAGTGATTTGCTAGGGGGGACAGGGGTCGATGAGCAGTTCTTC
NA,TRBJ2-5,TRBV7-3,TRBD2,CASSLKAGTQETQYF,TGTGCCAGCAGCCTAAAAGCGGGGACCCAAGAGACCCAGTACTTC
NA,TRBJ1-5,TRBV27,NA,CASSPTGGGSNQPQHF,TGTGCCAGCAGCCCCACCGGGGGGGGTAGCAATCAGCCCCAGCATTTT
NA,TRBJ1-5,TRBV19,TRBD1,CASSQGTGNSNQPQHF,TGTGCCAGTAGCCAAGGGACAGGGAATAGCAATCAGCCCCAGCATTTT
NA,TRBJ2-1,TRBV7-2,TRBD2,CASSLGGLAGNEQFF,TGTGCCAGCAGCTTAGGGGGACTAGCGGGCAATGAGCAGTTCTTC
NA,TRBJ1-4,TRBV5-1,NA,CASRGGNNEKLFF,TGCGCCAGCCGTGGGGGGAATAATGAAAAACTGTTTTTT
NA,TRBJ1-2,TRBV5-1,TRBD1,CASSLRTGYDYGYTF,TGCGCCAGCAGCCTACGGACAGGGTATGACTATGGCTACACCTTC
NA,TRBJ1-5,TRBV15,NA,CATSRPRVDNQPQHF,TGTGCCACCAGCAGGCCCCGGGTCGATAATCAGCCCCAGCATTTT
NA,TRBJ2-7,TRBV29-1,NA,CSVGGRVAYEQYF,TGCAGCGTTGGAGGCAGGGTCGCCTACGAGCAGTACTTC
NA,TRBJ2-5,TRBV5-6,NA,CASSWGVGTIQETQYF,TGTGCCAGCAGCTGGGGGGTAGGGACCATCCAAGAGACCCAGTACTTC
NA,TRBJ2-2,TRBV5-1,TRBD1,CASSPGQASTGELFF,TGCGCCAGCAGCCCCGGACAGGCGAGCACCGGGGAGCTGTTTTTT
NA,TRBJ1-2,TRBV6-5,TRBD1,CASSYRQGAGGYTF,TGTGCCAGCAGTTACAGGCAGGGGGCGGGTGGCTACACCTTC
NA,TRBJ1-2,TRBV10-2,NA,CASSESRGAGGYTF,TGCGCCAGCAGTGAGTCTAGGGGCGCCGGGGGCTACACCTTC
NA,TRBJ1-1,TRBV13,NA,CASSLNGGREAFF,TGTGCCAGCAGCTTAAACGGGGGGCGCGAAGCTTTCTTT
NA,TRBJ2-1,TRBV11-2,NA,CASSLDEFEQFF,TGTGCCAGCAGCTTAGATGAGTTTGAGCAGTTCTTC
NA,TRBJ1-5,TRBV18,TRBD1,CASSPHRGGQPQHF,TGTGCCAGCTCACCCCACAGGGGGGGACAGCCCCAGCATTTT
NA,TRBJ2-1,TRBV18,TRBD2,CASSPRADGLAVTYNEQFF,TGTGCCAGCTCACCAAGGGCTGACGGCCTAGCGGTAACCTACAATGAGCAGTTCTTC
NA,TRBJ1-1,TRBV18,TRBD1,CASSPNLQGGAFF,TGTGCCAGCTCACCTAACCTCCAGGGGGGAGCTTTCTTT
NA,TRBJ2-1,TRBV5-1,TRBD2,CASSPGLAGGVVEQFF,TGCGCCAGCAGCCCGGGACTAGCGGGAGGGGTGGTTGAGCAGTTCTTC
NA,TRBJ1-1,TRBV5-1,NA,CASSPQALGVNTEAFF,TGCGCCAGCAGCCCCCAGGCCCTCGGGGTGAACACTGAAGCTTTCTTT
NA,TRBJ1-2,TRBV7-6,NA,CASSPAVGQTYGYTF,TGTGCCAGCAGCCCAGCGGTGGGACAAACTTATGGCTACACCTTC
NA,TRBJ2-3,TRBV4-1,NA,CASSQVGALGDTQYF,TGCGCCAGCAGCCAAGTTGGGGCCTTGGGAGATACGCAGTATTTT
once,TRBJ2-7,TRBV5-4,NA,CASGGSPYEQYF,TGTGCCTCCGGGGGTAGCCCCTACGAGCAGTACTTC
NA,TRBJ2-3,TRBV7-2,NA,CASSPGSTRGYTQYF,TGTGCCAGCAGCCCAGGGTCTACGCGGGGATATACGCAGTATTTT
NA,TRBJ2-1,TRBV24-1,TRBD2,CATSGRRRGSSYNEQFF,TGTGCCACCAGTGGCCGCCGGCGCGGGAGTTCCTACAATGAGCAGTTCTTC
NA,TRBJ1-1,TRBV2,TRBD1,CASTQTGANTEAFF,TGTGCCAGCACCCAGACAGGGGCGAACACTGAAGCTTTCTTT
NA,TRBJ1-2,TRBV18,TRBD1,CASSPGGSGTGVYGYTF,TGTGCCAGCTCACCAGGAGGGAGCGGGACAGGGGTCTATGGCTACACCTTC
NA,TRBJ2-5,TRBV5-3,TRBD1,CARSRDRGRETQYF,TGTGCCAGAAGCCGGGACAGGGGGCGAGAGACCCAGTACTTC